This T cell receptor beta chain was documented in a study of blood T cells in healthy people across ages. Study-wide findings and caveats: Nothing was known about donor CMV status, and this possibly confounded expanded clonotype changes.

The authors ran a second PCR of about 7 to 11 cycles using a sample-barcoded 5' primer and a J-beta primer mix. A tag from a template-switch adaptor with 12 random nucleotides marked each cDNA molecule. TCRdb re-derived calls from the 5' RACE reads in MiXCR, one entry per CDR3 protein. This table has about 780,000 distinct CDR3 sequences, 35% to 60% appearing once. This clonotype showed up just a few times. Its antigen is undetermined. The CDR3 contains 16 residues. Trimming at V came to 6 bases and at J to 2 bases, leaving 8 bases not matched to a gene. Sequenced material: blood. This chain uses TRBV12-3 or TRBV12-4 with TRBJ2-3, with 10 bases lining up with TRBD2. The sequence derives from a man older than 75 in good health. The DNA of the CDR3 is TGTGCCAGCAGGGGATTAGCGGGAGGAATCACAGATACGCAGTATTTT. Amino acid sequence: CASRGLAGGITDTQYF.